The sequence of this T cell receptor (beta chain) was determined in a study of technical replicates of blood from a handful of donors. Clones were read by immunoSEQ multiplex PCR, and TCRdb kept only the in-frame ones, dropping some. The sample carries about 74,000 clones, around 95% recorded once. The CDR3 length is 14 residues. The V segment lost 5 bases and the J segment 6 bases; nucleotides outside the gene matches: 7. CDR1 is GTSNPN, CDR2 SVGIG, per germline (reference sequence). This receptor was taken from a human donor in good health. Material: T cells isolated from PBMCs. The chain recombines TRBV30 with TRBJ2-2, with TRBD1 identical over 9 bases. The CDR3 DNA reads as TGTGCCTGGGGAACAGGGGGCGCCCCCGGGGAGCTGTTTTTT. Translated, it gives CAWGTGGAPGELFF. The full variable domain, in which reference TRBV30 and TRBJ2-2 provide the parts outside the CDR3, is SQTIHQWPATLVQPVGSPLSLECTVEGTSNPNLYWYRQAAGRGLQLLFYSVGIGQISSEVPQNLSASRPQDRQFILSSKKLLLSDSGFYLCAWGTGGAPGELFFGEGSRLTVL.